This T cell receptor beta chain came from a study of Ad26.COV2.S vaccination and SARS-CoV-2 variants. Study details: As a participant in COV1001, the donor was in the Ad26.COV2.S trial arm.

The protocol was immunoSEQ multiplex PCR, while the TCRdb copy is restricted to in-frame clones and leaves out a portion. This table has approximately 300,000 clones, 86% appearing once. This clone showed up just once. The treatment denotes: roughly 20 received Ad26.COV2.S at low or high dose, single or two shots; about 5 received placebo; per-sample allocation not given. Following the first vaccine or placebo injection, samples were taken on day 63. Based in Boston, the donor was an adult of 18-55 years. Vaccine was an Ad26 vector expressing Wuhan-strain SARS-CoV-2 spike. The CDR3 totals 16 residues. Germline lookup yields CDR1 LGHDT and CDR2 YNNKEL (reference sequence). After removal of 4 bases from V and 3 bases from J, the junction contained 5 bases not matched to a gene.

Sequenced here: peripheral blood, sampled in a trial of Ad26.COV2.S vaccine versus placebo. This TCR was recovered from a person between 18 and 60 years old who received the Ad26.COV2.S COVID-19 vaccine or a placebo. The J gene is TRBJ2-3, the V gene TRBV3-1 (or the pseudogene TRBV3-2); 12 bases agree with TRBD2. The CDR3 reads CASSLASGGATDTQYF. As DNA, the CDR3 is TGTGCCAGCAGCCTGGCTAGCGGGGGGGCAACAGATACGCAGTATTTT.